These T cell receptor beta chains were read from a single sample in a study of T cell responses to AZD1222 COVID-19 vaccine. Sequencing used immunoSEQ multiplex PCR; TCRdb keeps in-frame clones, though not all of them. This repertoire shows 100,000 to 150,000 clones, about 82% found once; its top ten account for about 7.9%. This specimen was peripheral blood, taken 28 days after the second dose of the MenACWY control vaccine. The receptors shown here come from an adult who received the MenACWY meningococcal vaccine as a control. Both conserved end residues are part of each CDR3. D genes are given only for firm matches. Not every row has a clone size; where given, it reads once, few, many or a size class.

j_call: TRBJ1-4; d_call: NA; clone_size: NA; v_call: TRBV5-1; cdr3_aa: CASSFQGTNEKLFF; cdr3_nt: TGCGCCAGCAGCTTTCAGGGAACTAATGAAAAACTGTTTTTT
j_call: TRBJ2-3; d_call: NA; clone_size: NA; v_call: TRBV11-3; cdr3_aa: CASSRVADTQYF; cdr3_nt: TGTGCCAGCAGCCGGGTGGCAGATACGCAGTATTTT
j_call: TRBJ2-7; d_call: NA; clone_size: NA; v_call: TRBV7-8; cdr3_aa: CASSRSSYEQYF; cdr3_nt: TGTGCCAGCAGCCGGAGCTCCTACGAGCAGTACTTC
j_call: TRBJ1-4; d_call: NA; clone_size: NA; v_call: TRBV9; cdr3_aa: CASSVGGSNEKLFF; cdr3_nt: TGTGCCAGCAGCGTCGGGGGGTCTAATGAAAAACTGTTTTTT
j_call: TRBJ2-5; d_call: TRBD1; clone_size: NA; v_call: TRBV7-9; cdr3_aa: CASSLVEGAETQYF; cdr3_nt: TGTGCCAGCAGCTTAGTTGAGGGGGCAGAGACCCAGTACTTC
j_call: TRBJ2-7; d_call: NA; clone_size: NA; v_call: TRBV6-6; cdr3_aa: CASSSDDWEQYF; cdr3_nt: TGTGCCAGCAGTTCCGATGACTGGGAGCAGTACTTC
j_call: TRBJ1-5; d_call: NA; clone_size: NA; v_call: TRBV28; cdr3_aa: CASSLGGRAGPWIQPQHF; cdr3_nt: TGTGCCAGCAGTTTAGGCGGTCGGGCAGGCCCGTGGATTCAGCCCCAGCATTTT
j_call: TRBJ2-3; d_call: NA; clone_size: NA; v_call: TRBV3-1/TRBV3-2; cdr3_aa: CASSQRAGRVDTQYF; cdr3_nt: TGTGCCAGCAGCCAGAGGGCGGGGCGGGTAGATACGCAGTATTTT
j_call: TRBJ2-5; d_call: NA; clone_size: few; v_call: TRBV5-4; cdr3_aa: CASSPGTSQETQYF; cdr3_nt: TGTGCCAGCAGTCCCGGGACCTCACAAGAGACCCAGTACTTC
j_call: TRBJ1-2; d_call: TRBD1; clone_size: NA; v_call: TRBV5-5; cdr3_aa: CASSLAGTGIYGYTF; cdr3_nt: TGTGCCAGCAGCTTGGCCGGGACAGGGATCTATGGCTACACCTTC
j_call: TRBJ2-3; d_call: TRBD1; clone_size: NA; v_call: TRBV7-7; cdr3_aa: CASSQGQGFGDTQYF; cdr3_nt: TGTGCTAGCAGCCAGGGACAGGGGTTTGGGGATACGCAGTATTTT
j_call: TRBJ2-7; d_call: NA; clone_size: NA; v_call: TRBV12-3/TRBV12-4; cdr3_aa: CASSLGGLYEQYF; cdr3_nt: TGTGCCAGCAGTTTAGGCGGCCTCTACGAGCAGTACTTC
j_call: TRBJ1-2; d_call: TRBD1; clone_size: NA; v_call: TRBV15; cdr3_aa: CATSRGGTADGYTF; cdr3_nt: TGTGCCACCAGCAGAGGCGGGACAGCAGATGGCTACACCTTC
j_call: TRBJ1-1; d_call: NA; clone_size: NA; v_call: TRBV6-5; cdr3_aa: CASTREIMNTEAFF; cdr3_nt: TGTGCCAGCACTCGGGAGATCATGAACACTGAAGCTTTCTTT
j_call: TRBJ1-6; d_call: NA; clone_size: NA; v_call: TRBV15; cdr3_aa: CATSRDSLGQLKNSPLHF; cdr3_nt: TGTGCCACCAGCAGAGATAGCCTCGGACAGCTCAAGAATTCACCCCTCCACTTT
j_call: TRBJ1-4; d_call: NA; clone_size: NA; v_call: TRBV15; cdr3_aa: CATSRGGQGSEKLFF; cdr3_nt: TGTGCCACCAGCAGAGGGGGTCAGGGGAGTGAAAAACTGTTTTTT
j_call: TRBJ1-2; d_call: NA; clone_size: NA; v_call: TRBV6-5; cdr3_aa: CASSRRQGRLYGYTF; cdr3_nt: TGTGCCAGCAGCCGGAGGCAGGGACGGCTGTATGGCTACACCTTC
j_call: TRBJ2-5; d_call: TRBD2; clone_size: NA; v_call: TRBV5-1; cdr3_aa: CASSRGSGGQETQYF; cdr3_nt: TGCGCCAGCAGCCGGGGAAGCGGGGGTCAAGAGACCCAGTACTTC
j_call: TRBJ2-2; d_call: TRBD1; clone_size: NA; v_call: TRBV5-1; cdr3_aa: CASSWGQGWTGELFF; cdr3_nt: TGCGCCAGCAGCTGGGGACAGGGGTGGACCGGGGAGCTGTTTTTT
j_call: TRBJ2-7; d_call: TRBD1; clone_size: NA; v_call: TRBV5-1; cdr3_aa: CASSLTGAGEQYF; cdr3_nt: TGCGCCAGCAGCCTGACAGGGGCCGGCGAGCAGTACTTC
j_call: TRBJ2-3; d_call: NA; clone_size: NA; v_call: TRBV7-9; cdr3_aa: CASSLEGRPSGTDTQYF; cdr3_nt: TGTGCCAGCAGCTTAGAAGGAAGACCATCGGGCACAGATACGCAGTATTTT
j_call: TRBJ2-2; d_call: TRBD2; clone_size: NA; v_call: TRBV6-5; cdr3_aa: CASSWTSGAVGELFF; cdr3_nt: TGTGCCAGCAGCTGGACTAGCGGGGCTGTCGGGGAGCTGTTTTTT
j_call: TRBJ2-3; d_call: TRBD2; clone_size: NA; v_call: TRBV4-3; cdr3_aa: CASSQDIWRGRTDTQYF; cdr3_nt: TGCGCCAGCAGCCAAGATATATGGCGGGGGAGAACAGATACGCAGTATTTT
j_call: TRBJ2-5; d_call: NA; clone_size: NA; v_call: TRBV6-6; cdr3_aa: CASSLHLHQEYQETQYF; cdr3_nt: TGTGCCAGCAGTCTCCACCTCCATCAAGAGTACCAAGAGACCCAGTACTTC
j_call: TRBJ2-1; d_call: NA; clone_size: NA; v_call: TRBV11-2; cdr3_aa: CASSVLSAGFGNEQFF; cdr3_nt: TGTGCCAGCAGCGTCCTGAGCGCGGGTTTTGGGAATGAGCAGTTCTTC
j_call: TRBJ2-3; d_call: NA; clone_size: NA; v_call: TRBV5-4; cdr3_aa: CASSFSQYTDTQYF; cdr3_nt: TGTGCCAGCAGCTTCAGTCAGTACACAGATACGCAGTATTTT
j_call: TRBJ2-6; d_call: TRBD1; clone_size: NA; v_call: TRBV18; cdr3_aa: CASSPGQGSSGANVLTF; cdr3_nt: TGTGCCAGCTCGCCGGGACAGGGATCCTCTGGGGCCAACGTCCTGACTTTC
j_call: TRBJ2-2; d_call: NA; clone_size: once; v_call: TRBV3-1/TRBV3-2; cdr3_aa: CASSLRLGGAGELFF; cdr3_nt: TGTGCCAGCAGCCTTCGTTTGGGTGGTGCCGGGGAGCTGTTTTTT
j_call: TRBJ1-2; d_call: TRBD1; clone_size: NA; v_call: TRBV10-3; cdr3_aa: CAISDGTAYGYTF; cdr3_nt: TGTGCCATCAGTGATGGGACAGCCTATGGCTACACCTTC
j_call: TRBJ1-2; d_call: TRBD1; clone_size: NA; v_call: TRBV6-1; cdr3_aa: CASSEALGQGANGYTF; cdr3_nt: TGTGCCAGCAGTGAAGCTTTAGGACAGGGGGCGAATGGCTACACCTTC
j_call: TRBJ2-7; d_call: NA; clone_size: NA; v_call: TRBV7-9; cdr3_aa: CASSPPGQGHEQYF; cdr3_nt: TGTGCCAGCAGCCCGCCGGGACAAGGGCACGAGCAGTACTTC
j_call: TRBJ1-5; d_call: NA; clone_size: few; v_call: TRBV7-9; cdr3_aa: CASSLSGTNQPQHF; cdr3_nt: TGTGCCAGCAGCTTATCAGGGACGAATCAGCCCCAGCATTTT
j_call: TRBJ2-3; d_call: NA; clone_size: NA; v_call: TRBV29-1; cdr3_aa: CSVDEGGTDTQYF; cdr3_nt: TGCAGCGTTGATGAGGGGGGAACTGATACGCAGTATTTT
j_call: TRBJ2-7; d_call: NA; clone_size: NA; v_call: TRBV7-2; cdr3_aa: CASSLVGYEQYF; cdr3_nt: TGTGCCAGCAGCTTAGTTGGCTACGAGCAGTACTTC
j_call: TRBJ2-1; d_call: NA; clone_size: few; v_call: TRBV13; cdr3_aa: CASSLDTNNEQFF; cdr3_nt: TGTGCCAGCAGCTTGGACACAAACAATGAGCAGTTCTTC
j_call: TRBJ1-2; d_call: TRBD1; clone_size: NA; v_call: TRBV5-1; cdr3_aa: CASRRTGTSDGYTF; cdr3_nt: TGCGCCAGCAGGAGGACAGGTACATCTGATGGCTACACCTTC
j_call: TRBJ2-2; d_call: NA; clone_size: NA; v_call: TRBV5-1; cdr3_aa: CASSADRPTGELFF; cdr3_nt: TGCGCCAGCAGCGCGGACAGACCCACCGGGGAGCTGTTTTTT
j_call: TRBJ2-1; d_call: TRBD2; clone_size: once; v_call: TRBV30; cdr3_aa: CAWKGLAGGPGYNEQFF; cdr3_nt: TGTGCCTGGAAGGGACTAGCGGGAGGGCCGGGTTACAATGAGCAGTTCTTC
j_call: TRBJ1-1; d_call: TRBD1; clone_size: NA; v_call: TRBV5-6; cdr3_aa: CASSSKSRGYTEAFF; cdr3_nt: TGTGCCAGCAGCTCAAAGAGCAGGGGGTACACTGAAGCTTTCTTT
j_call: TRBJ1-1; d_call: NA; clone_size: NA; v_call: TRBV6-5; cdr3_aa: CASSYGGLLAFF; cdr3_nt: TGTGCCAGCAGTTACGGGGGGCTATTAGCTTTCTTT
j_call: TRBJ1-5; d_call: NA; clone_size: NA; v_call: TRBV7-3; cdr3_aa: CASSLNRGNQPQHF; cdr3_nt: TGTGCCAGCAGCTTAAACAGGGGCAATCAGCCCCAGCATTTT
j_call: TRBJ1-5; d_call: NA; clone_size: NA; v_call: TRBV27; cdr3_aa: CASSLSRGVNQPQHF; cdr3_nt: TGTGCCAGCAGTTTATCGAGGGGGGTCAATCAGCCCCAGCATTTT
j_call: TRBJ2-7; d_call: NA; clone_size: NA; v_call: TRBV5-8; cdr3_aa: CASSLGLRVEYEQYF; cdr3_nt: TGTGCCAGCAGCTTGGGACTCCGGGTTGAATACGAGCAGTACTTC
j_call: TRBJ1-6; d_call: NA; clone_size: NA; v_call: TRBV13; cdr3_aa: CASSLGTGNSPLHF; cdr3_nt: TGTGCCAGCAGCTTAGGAACAGGGAATTCACCCCTCCACTTT
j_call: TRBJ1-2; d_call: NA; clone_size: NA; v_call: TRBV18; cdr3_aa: CASSPRGRGDYGYTF; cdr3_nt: TGTGCCAGCTCACCAAGGGGCAGGGGTGACTATGGCTACACCTTC
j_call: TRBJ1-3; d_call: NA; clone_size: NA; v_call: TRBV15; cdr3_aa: CATSRDGRTGNTIYF; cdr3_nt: TGTGCCACCAGCAGAGATGGCCGGACTGGAAACACCATATATTTT
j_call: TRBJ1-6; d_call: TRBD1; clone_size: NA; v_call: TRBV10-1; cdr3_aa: CASSDTGVYSPLHF; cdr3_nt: TGCGCCAGCAGTGATACAGGGGTGTACTCACCCCTCCACTTT
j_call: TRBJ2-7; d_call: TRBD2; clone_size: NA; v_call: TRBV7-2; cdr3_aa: CASSLGAGPEQYF; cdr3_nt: TGTGCCAGCAGCCTGGGAGCGGGACCCGAGCAGTACTTC
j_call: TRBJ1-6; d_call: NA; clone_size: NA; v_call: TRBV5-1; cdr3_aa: CASSSGRIDGDSPLHF; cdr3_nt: TGCGCCAGCAGCTCCGGACGAATTGATGGAGATTCACCCCTCCACTTT
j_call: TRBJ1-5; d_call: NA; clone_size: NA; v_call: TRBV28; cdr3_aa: CASSHNQPQHF; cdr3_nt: TGTGCCAGCAGTCATAATCAGCCCCAGCATTTT
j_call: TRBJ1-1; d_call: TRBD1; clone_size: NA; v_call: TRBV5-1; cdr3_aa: CASRRDRGGKETEAFF; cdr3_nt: TGCGCCAGCAGGAGAGACAGGGGAGGTAAAGAAACTGAAGCTTTCTTT
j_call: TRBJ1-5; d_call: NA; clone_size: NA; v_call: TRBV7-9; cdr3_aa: CASSLGDREHF; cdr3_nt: TGTGCCAGCAGCTTAGGGGACCGCGAGCATTTT
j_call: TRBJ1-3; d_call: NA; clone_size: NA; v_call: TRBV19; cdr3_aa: CASSIGYDGNTIYF; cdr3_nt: TGTGCCAGTAGTATAGGATACGACGGAAACACCATATATTTT
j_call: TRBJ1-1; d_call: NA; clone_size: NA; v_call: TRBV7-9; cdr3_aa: CASSNTEAFF; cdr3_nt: TGTGCCAGTTCGAACACTGAAGCTTTCTTT
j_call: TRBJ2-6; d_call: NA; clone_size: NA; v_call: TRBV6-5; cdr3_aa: CASSRLMSGANVLTF; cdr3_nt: TGTGCCAGCAGCCGATTAATGTCTGGGGCCAACGTCCTGACTTTC
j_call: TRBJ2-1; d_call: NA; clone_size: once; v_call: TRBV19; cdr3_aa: CASSAAPTWSSYNEQFF; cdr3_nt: TGTGCCAGTAGTGCCGCTCCGACGTGGAGCTCCTACAATGAGCAGTTCTTC
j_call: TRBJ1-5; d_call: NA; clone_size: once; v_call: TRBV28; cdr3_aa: CASSFFRGVNQPQHF; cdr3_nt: TGTGCCAGCAGTTTCTTTAGGGGGGTAAATCAGCCCCAGCATTTT
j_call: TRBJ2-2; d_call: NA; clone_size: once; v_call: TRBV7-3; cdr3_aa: CASSLSGQNTGELFF; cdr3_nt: TGTGCCAGCAGCTTATCTGGGCAGAACACCGGGGAGCTGTTTTTT
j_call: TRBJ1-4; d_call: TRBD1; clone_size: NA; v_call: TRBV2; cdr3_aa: CASSVKTLGQGHNEKLFF; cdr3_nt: TGTGCCAGCAGCGTTAAAACTTTAGGACAGGGGCATAATGAAAAACTGTTTTTT